This entry lists 14 T cell receptor beta chains sequenced from one sample in a study of blood T cell repertoires in COVID-19. Sequencing was performed with immunoSEQ multiplex PCR; in TCRdb, only in-frame clones are kept and a portion is missing. Of some 250,000 clones detected, approximately 90% appear once; the ten largest clones hold 0.99%. The sequenced sample consisted of peripheral blood. The receptors originated from a woman between 40 and 55 years old who had recovered from COVID-19.

This chain links TRBV11-2 with TRBJ2-1, with D perhaps TRBD2 (6 bases). The CDR3 length is 16 residues. The V gene's germline CDR1 is SGHAT and CDR2 FQNNGV. Trimming left V 5 bases short and J 0 bases short, with 14 bases between. CDR3: CASSEGGPGSYNEQFF. CDR3 nucleotide sequence: TGTGCCAGCAGCGAAGGAGGGCCTGGCTCCTACAATGAGCAGTTCTTC.

V gene TRBV13 combines with J gene TRBJ1-1; the D is unclear. The CDR3 sequence is 16 residues long. V was shortened by 2 bases and J by 3 bases, with 16 bases between the two germline ends. CDR1 and CDR2 from the germline V gene are PRHDT and FYEKMQ (reference sequence). CDR3 region: CASSLFAGVRHTEAFF. In DNA, the CDR3 is TGTGCCAGCAGCTTATTTGCGGGCGTCAGACACACTGAAGCTTTCTTT.

V and J are TRBV18 and TRBJ2-3; 11 bases align to TRBD2. CDR1 is KGHSH and CDR2 is LQKENI in the germline V gene. This CDR3 spans 15 amino acids. The V segment lost 3 bases and the J segment 9 bases; nucleotides outside the gene matches: 8. The CDR3 reads CASSPGTSGVGTQYF. The CDR3, as DNA: TGTGCCAGCTCACCCGGGACTAGCGGCGTTGGGACGCAGTATTTT.

The rearrangement links TRBV9 to TRBJ2-2, with D unclear. This CDR3 has 12 residues. Germline-derived CDR1 and CDR2 are SGDLS and YYNGEE. Deletions cut 1 base from V and 6 bases from J, with 4 bases between. CDR3 nucleotides: TGTGCCAGCAGCGTATCGGCCGGGGAGCTGTTTTTT. The encoded protein is CASSVSAGELFF.

The sample holds one count of this clone. The chain employs TRBV3-1 (or the pseudogene TRBV3-2) and TRBJ1-1; no clear D. The CDR3 runs 14 residues. Per the germline V gene, CDR1 is LGHDT and CDR2 is YNNKEL (reference sequence). V was pared by 1 base and J by 4 bases, with 10 bases between. This CDR3 reads CASSQVMEATEAFF. The CDR3 nucleotides are TGTGCCAGCAGCCAAGTGATGGAGGCCACTGAAGCTTTCTTT.

The V call is TRBV10-3, the J call TRBJ1-1, with D tentatively TRBD1 (5 bases). The germline V gene has CDR1 ENHRY and CDR2 SYGVKD. V lost 7 bases and J lost 5, with 14 bases in between. The CDR3 sequence is 13 residues long. The CDR3 DNA sequence: TGTGCCATCACCCCCCTCGGGGGGACTGAAGCTTTCTTT. Protein: CAITPLGGTEAFF.

The chain has TRBV4-2 and TRBJ2-7; TRBD2 might be the D (5 bases). With 3 bases removed from V and 0 bases from J, the gap between germline ends came to 6 bases. There are 13 residues in the CDR3. In germline, CDR1 is LGHNA, CDR2 YNFKEQ. CDR3 region: CASSHGGSYEQYF. Here the CDR3 DNA reads TGTGCCAGCAGCCACGGAGGCTCCTACGAGCAGTACTTC.

The V call is TRBV19, the J call TRBJ2-2; 7 nucleotides match TRBD2. V was clipped by 5 bases and J by 7 bases; unmatched bases: 7. This CDR3 region has 14 residues. In germline, CDR1 is LNHDA, CDR2 SQIVND (reference sequence). Written as DNA, the CDR3 is TGTGCCAGTAGTGCCGCGGGAGCGAACGGGGAGCTGTTTTTT. Translating it yields CASSAAGANGELFF.

This chain joins TRBV5-1 and TRBJ2-7, with TRBD2 matching over 13 bases. This CDR3 comprises 16 residues. V lost 4 bases and J lost 6; bases outside the gene matches: 10. Germline-derived CDR1 and CDR2 are SGHRS and YFSETQ. The CDR3 loop is CASSPSLAGGQGEQYF. In DNA, the CDR3 is TGCGCCAGCAGCCCATCACTAGCGGGAGGGCAGGGCGAGCAGTACTTC.

This chain links TRBV11-3 with TRBJ1-1, with D perhaps TRBD1 (6 bases). Trimming pared 8 bases from V and 4 bases from J, leaving 26 bases between. CDR1 is SGHNT, CDR2 YENEEA, per germline. CDR3 length: 17 residues. The CDR3: CASQRSGGRGVRTEAFF. The CDR3 coding sequence is TGTGCCAGCCAAAGGTCGGGGGGGCGCGGGGTGCGCACTGAAGCTTTCTTT.

The J gene is TRBJ2-1, the V gene TRBV27, with TRBD1 identical over 9 bases. Germline V CDR1 and CDR2: MNHEY, SMNVEV (reference sequence). This CDR3 is built from 15 residues. V trimming: 5 bases; J trimming: 4 bases; junction bases outside the gene matches: 6. The CDR3 reads CASSDRQGGYNEQFF. CDR3 nucleotides: TGTGCCAGCAGTGATAGACAGGGGGGTTACAATGAGCAGTTCTTC.

J is TRBJ2-2 and V is TRBV4-2; 14 bases line up with TRBD2. Looked up from germline, CDR1 is LGHNA and CDR2 is YNFKEQ. V gave up 4 bases and J gave up 4 bases; unmatched junction bases: 5. This CDR3 is 17 amino acids long. CDR3: CASSRRLAGGPTGELFF. The DNA of the CDR3 is TGTGCCAGCAGCCGCCGACTAGCGGGAGGGCCCACCGGGGAGCTGTTTTTT.

The V gene is TRBV15, the J gene TRBJ1-4; maybe TRBD1 (5 bases). Germline V CDR1 and CDR2: LNHNV, YYDKDF (reference sequence). Trimming cost V 0 bases and J 8 bases, with 13 bases left between them. The CDR3 covers 15 residues. CDR3 region: CATSRDGGYGEKLFF. In nucleotides, the CDR3 is TGTGCCACCAGCAGAGATGGGGGGTATGGGGAAAAACTGTTTTTT.

The CDR3 region has the DNA TGTGCCAGCAGTTTAGGTAGCACGCAGTATTTT. Residues: CASSLGSTQYF. The chain is built from TRBV12-3 or TRBV12-4 and TRBJ2-3, with D hard to call. This CDR3 has 11 residues. The V end was cut by 1 base, the J end by 9 bases, with 5 bases between.